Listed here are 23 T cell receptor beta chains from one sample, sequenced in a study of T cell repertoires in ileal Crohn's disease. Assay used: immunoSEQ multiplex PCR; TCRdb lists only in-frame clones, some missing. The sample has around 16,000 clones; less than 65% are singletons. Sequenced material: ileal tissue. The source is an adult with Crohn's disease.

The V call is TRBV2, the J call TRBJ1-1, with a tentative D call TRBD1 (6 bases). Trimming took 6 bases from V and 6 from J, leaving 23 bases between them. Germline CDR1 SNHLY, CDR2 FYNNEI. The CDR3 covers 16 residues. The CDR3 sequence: CASRKRDRPFRAEAFF. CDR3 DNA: TGTGCCAGCAGGAAGCGCGACAGGCCCTTTAGGGCTGAAGCTTTCTTT.

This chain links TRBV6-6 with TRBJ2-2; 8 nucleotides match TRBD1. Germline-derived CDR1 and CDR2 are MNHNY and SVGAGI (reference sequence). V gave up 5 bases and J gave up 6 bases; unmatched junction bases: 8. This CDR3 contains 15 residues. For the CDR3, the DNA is TGTGCCAGCAGTGGTACGGCAGGGGGCTCCGGGGAGCTGTTTTTT. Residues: CASSGTAGGSGELFF.

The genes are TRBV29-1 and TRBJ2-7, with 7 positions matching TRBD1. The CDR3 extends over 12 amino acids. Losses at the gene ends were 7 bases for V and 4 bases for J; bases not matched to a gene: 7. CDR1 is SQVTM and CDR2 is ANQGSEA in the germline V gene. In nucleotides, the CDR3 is TGCAGCGCCGAGGGGGCACGATACGAGCAGTACTTC. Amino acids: CSAEGARYEQYF.

CDR3 DNA sequence: TGTGCCAGCAGCCGCGGGACAGACTACGAGCAGTACTTC. This codes for CASSRGTDYEQYF. The chain uses TRBV5-5 and TRBJ2-7; perhaps TRBD1 as D (7 bases). Germline CDR1 is SGHKS and CDR2 is YYEKEE (reference sequence). The CDR3 runs 13 residues. The germline V and J ends were trimmed by 4 bases and 3 bases, with 11 bases remaining between them.

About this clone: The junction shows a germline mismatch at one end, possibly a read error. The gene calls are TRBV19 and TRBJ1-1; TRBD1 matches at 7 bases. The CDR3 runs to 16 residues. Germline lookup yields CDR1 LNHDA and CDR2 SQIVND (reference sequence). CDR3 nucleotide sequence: TGTGCCAGTAGAATAGGACGGGACAGAATGAACACTGAAGCTTTCTTT. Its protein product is CASRIGRDRMNTEAFF.

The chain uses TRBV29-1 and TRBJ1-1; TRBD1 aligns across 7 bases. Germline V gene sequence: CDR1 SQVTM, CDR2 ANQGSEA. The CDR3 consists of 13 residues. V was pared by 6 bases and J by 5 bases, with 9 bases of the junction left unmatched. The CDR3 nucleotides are TGCAGCGTCCTGGGACAGTCAAGGACTGAAGCTTTCTTT. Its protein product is CSVLGQSRTEAFF. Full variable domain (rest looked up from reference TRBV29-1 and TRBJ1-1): SAVISQKPSRDICQRGTSLTIQCQVDSQVTMMFWYRQQPGQSLTLIATANQGSEATYESGFVIDKFPISRPNLTFSTLTVSNMSPEDSSIYLCSVLGQSRTEAFFGQGTRLTVV.

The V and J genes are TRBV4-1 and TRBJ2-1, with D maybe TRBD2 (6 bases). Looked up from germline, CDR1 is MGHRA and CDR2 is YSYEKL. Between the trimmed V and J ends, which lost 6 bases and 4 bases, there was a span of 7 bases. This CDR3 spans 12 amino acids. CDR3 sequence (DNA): TGCGCCAGCAGGGAGGGATACAATGAGCAGTTCTTC. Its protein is CASREGYNEQFF.

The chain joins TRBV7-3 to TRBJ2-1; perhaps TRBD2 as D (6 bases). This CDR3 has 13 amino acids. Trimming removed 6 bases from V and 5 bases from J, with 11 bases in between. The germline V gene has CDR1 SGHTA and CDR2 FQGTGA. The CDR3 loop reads CASRRGPNNEQFF. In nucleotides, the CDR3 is TGTGCCAGCAGGCGGGGCCCCAACAATGAGCAGTTCTTC.

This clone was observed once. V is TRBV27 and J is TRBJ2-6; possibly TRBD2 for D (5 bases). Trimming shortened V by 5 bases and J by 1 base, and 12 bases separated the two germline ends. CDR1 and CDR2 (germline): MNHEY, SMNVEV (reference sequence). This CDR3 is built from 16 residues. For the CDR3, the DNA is TGTGCCAGCAGTACCAGGACTGGATCTGGGGCCAACGTCCTGACTTTC. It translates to CASSTRTGSGANVLTF.

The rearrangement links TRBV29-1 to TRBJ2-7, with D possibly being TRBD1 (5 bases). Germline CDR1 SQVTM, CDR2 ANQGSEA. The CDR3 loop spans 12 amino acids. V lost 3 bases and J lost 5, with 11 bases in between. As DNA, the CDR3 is TGCAGCGTTGAGGGGCAGAATCACGAGCAGTACTTC. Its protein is CSVEGQNHEQYF.

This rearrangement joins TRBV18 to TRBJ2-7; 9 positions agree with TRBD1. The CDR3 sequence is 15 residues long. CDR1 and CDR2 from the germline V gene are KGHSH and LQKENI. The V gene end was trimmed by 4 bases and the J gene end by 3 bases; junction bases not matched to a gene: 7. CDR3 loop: CASSQSGTGIYEQYF. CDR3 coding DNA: TGTGCCAGCTCACAATCCGGGACAGGGATCTACGAGCAGTACTTC. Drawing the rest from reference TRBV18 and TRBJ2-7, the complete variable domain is NAGVMQNPRHLVRRRGQEARLRCSPMKGHSHVYWYRQLPEEGLKFMVYLQKENIIDESGMPKERFSAEFPKEGPSILRIQQVVRGDSAAYFCASSQSGTGIYEQYFGPGTRLTVT.

Here the CDR3 DNA reads TGTGCCAGCAGTTCCGACACCTACGAGCAGTACTTC. It encodes CASSSDTYEQYF. This chain joins TRBV6-5 and TRBJ2-7, with D hard to call. The germline V gene encodes CDR1 MNHEY and CDR2 SVGAGI. CDR3 length: 12 residues. Trimming removed 4 bases from V and 2 bases from J, with 6 bases in between.

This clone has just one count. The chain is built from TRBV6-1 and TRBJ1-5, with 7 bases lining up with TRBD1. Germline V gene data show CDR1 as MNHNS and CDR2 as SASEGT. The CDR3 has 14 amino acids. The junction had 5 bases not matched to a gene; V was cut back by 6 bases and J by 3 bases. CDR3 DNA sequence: TGTGCCAGCAGACCAGGGGGTTACAATCAGCCCCAGCATTTT. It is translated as CASRPGGYNQPQHF.

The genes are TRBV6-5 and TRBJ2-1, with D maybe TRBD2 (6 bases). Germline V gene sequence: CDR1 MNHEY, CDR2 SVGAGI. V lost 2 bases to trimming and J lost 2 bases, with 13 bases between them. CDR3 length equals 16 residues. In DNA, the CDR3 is TGTGCCAGCAGTTACGGAGGGAGGCCCCCCTACAATGAGCAGTTCTTC. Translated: CASSYGGRPPYNEQFF.

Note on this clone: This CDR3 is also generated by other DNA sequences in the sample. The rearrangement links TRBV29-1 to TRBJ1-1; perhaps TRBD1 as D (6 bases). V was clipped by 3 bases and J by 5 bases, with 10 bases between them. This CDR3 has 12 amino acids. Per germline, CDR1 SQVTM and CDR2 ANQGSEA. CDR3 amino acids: CSVDPRGTEAFF. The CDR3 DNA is TGCAGCGTTGACCCCAGGGGAACTGAAGCTTTCTTT.

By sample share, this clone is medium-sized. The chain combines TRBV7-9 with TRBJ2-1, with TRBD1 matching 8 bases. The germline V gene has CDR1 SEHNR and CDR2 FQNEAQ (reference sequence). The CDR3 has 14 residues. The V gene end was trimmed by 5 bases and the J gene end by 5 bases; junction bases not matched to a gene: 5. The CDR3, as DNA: TGTGCCAGCAGCGGACAGGGCTCGGACAATGAGCAGTTCTTC. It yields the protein CASSGQGSDNEQFF.

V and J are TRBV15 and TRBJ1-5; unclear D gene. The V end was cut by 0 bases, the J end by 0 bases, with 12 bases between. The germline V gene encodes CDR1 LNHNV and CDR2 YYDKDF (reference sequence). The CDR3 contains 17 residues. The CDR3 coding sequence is TGTGCCACCAGCAGAGAGCCGCTCAGGAATAGCAATCAGCCCCAGCATTTT. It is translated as CATSREPLRNSNQPQHF. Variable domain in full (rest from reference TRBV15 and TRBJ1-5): DAMVIQNPRYQVTQFGKPVTLSCSQTLNHNVMYWYQQKSSQAPKLLFHYYDKDFNNEADTPDNFQSRRPNTSFCFLDIRSPGLGDTAMYLCATSREPLRNSNQPQHFGDGTRLSIL.

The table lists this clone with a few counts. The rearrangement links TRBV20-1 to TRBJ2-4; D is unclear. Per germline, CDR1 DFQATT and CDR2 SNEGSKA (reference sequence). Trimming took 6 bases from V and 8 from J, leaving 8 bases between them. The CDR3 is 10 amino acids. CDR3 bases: TGCAGTGCACAGAGAGACATTCAGTACTTC. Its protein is CSAQRDIQYF.

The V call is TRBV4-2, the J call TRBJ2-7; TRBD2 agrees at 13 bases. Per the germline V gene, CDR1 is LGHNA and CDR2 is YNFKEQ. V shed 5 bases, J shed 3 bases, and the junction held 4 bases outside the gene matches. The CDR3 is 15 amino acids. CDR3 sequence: CASSSRTSGSYEQYF. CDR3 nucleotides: TGTGCCAGCAGCTCCCGGACTAGCGGGAGCTACGAGCAGTACTTC.

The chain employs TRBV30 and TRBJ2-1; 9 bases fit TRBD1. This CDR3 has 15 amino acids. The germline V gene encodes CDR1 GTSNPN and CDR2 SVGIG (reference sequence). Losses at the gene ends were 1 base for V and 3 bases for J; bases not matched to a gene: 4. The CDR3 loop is CAWSAGTGRYNEQFF. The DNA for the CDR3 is TGTGCCTGGAGTGCCGGGACAGGGCGCTACAATGAGCAGTTCTTC. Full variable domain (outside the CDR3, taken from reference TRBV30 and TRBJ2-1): SQTIHQWPATLVQPVGSPLSLECTVEGTSNPNLYWYRQAAGRGLQLLFYSVGIGQISSEVPQNLSASRPQDRQFILSSKKLLLSDSGFYLCAWSAGTGRYNEQFFGPGTRLTVL.

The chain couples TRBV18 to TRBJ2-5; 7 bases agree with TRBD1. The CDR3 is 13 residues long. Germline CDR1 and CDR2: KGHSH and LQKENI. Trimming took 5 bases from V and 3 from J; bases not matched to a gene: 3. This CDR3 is CASSEQGKETQYF. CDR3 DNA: TGTGCCAGCTCAGAACAGGGGAAAGAGACCCAGTACTTC.

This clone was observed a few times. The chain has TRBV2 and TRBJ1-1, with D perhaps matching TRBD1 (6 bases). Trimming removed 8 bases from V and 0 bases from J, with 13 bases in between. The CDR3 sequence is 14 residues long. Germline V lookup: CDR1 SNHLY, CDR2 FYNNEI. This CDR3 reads CASLQGSLNTEAFF. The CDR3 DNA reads TGTGCCAGCCTCCAGGGGAGCCTGAACACTGAAGCTTTCTTT.

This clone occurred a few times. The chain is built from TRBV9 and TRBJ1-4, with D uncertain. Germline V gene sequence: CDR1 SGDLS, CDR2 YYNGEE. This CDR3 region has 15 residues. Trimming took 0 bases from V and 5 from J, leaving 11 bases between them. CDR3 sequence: CASSVGQNTNEKLFF. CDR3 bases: TGTGCCAGCAGCGTAGGTCAGAACACCAATGAAAAACTGTTTTTT. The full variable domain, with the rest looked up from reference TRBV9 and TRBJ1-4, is DSGVTQTPKHLITATGQRVTLRCSPRSGDLSVYWYQQSLDQGLQFLIQYYNGEERAKGNILERFSAQQFPDLHSELNLSSLELGDSALYFCASSVGQNTNEKLFFGSGTQLSVL.